The 9 T cell receptor beta chains in this list originate from one sample, sequenced in a study of blood T cell repertoires in COVID-19. The data were produced by immunoSEQ multiplex PCR, yet TCRdb's version contains in-frame clones alone and is incomplete. The table records over 35,000 clones, more than 80% of them present only once. Sequencing input: peripheral blood. These receptors were collected from a man aged 55-75 years with active or convalescent COVID-19.

With respect to this clone: Other DNA sequences from this sample encode an identical CDR3 as well. The chain is built from TRBV7-2 and TRBJ2-3, with TRBD2 identical over 14 bases. Germline V lookup: CDR1 SGHTA, CDR2 FQGNSA. The CDR3 has 16 amino acids. The J segment lost 5 bases and the V segment lost 5 bases, leaving 6 bases of the junction unmatched. The CDR3 nucleotides read TGTGCCAGCAGCCCCAGGGGGACTAGCGGGGGAGATACGCAGTATTTT. It yields the protein CASSPRGTSGGDTQYF.

The rearrangement joins TRBV27 to TRBJ1-5, with D perhaps matching TRBD1 (5 bases). CDR3 length equals 13 residues. Trimming left V 3 bases short and J 6 bases short, with 9 bases between. Germline lookup yields CDR1 MNHEY and CDR2 SMNVEV (reference sequence). The CDR3 DNA sequence: TGTGCCAGCAGTTTGATGGGGGGTCAGCCCCAGCATTTT. As protein: CASSLMGGQPQHF.

J is TRBJ1-5 and V is TRBV6-2 or TRBV6-3; D unresolved. The CDR3 is 15 amino acids. The V end was cut by 0 bases, the J end by 3 bases, with 9 bases between. Germline V gene lookup returns CDR1 MNHEY and CDR2 SVGEGT. The CDR3 reads CASSYSSPDNQPQHF. CDR3 coding DNA: TGTGCCAGCAGTTACTCGTCCCCAGACAATCAGCCCCAGCATTTT.

This clone has only one observation. The rearrangement joins TRBV5-4 to TRBJ2-1, with 9 bases aligning to TRBD2. V was clipped by 4 bases and J by 8 bases; unmatched bases: 13. The CDR3 contains 16 residues. CDR1 is SGHNT and CDR2 is YYREEE in the germline V gene (reference sequence). The CDR3, as DNA: TGTGCCAGCAGCCGAACCGCCGGGCTAGCGGGATATGAGCAGTTCTTC. Its translation: CASSRTAGLAGYEQFF.

The V and J genes are TRBV2 and TRBJ1-6; D is ambiguous. Trimming removed 8 bases at V and 7 bases at J, with 12 bases between. Looked up from germline, CDR1 is SNHLY and CDR2 is FYNNEI. This CDR3 has 13 residues. The CDR3 nucleotides read TGTGCCAGCCGGGAGCTCGAAAATTCACCCCTCCACTTT. Its protein product is CASRELENSPLHF. The full variable domain, rest sourced from reference TRBV2 and TRBJ1-6, is EPEVTQTPSHQVTQMGQEVILRCVPISNHLYFYWYRQILGQKVEFLVSFYNNEISEKSEIFDDQFSVERPDGSNFTLKIRSTKLEDSAMYFCASRELENSPLHFGNGTRLTVT.

This chain links TRBV19 with TRBJ2-1, with 9 bases fitting TRBD2. Germline assignment: CDR1 LNHDA and CDR2 SQIVND (reference sequence). The CDR3 runs to 14 residues. The V segment lost 1 base and the J segment 10 bases; nucleotides outside the gene matches: 5. CDR3 nucleotide sequence: TGTGCCAGTAGTATAGGGCCGCGGGAGGGGGAGCAGTTCTTC. Its translation is CASSIGPREGEQFF.

The V call is TRBV11-3, the J call TRBJ2-2, with a tentative D call TRBD2 (5 bases). V lost 5 bases and J 3 bases, leaving 19 bases between the germline ends. The germline V gene encodes CDR1 SGHNT and CDR2 YENEEA. CDR3 size: 17 residues. The CDR3 sequence is CASSRGGVSVDTGELFF. The CDR3 coding sequence is TGTGCCAGCAGCCGGGGTGGTGTATCGGTTGACACCGGGGAGCTGTTTTTT.

This clone appeared many times. The J gene is TRBJ2-5, the V gene TRBV29-1; tentative D call: TRBD1 (5 bases). The CDR3 is made up of 15 amino acids. V lost 1 base and J lost 5, with 17 bases in between. CDR1 SQVTM and CDR2 ANQGSEA come from the germline V gene. This CDR3 is CSVEASAGRSETQYF. The CDR3 DNA sequence: TGCAGCGTTGAAGCAAGTGCAGGGCGGTCGGAGACCCAGTACTTC.

V usage is TRBV5-6 and J usage is TRBJ2-6; D not certain. CDR1 and CDR2 (germline): SGHDT, YYEEEE. The CDR3 sequence is 16 residues long. The V and J ends lost 3 bases and 0 bases respectively, with 10 bases between them. In DNA form, the CDR3 reads TGTGCCAGCAGCTCGGTACTAACCTCTGGGGCCAACGTCCTGACTTTC. It specifies CASSSVLTSGANVLTF. Drawing the rest from reference TRBV5-6 and TRBJ2-6, the complete variable domain is DAGVTQSPTHLIKTRGQQVTLRCSPKSGHDTVSWYQQALGQGPQFIFQYYEEEERQRGNFPDRFSGHQFPNYSSELNVNALLLGDSALYLCASSSVLTSGANVLTFGAGSRLTVL.